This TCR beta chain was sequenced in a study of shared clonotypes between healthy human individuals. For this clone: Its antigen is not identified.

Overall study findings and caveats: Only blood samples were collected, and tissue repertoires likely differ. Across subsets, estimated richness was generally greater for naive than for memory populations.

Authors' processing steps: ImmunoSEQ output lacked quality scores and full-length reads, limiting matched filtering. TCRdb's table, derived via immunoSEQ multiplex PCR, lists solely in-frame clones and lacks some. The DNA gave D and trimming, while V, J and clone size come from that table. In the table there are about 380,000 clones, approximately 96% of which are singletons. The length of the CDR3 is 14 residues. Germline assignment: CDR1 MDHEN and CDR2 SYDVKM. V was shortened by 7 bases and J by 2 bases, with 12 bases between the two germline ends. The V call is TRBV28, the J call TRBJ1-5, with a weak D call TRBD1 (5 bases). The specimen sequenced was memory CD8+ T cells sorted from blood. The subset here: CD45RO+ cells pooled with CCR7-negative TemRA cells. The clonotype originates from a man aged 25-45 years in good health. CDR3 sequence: CASKEPGGNQPQHF. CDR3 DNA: TGTGCCAGCAAAGAGCCGGGGGGCAATCAGCCCCAGCATTTT. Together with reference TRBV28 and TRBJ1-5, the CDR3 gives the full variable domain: DVKVTQSSRYLVKRTGEKVFLECVQDMDHENMFWYRQDPGLGLRLIYFSYDVKMKEKGDIPEGYSVSREKKERFSLILESASTNQTSMYLCASKEPGGNQPQHFGDGTRLSIL.